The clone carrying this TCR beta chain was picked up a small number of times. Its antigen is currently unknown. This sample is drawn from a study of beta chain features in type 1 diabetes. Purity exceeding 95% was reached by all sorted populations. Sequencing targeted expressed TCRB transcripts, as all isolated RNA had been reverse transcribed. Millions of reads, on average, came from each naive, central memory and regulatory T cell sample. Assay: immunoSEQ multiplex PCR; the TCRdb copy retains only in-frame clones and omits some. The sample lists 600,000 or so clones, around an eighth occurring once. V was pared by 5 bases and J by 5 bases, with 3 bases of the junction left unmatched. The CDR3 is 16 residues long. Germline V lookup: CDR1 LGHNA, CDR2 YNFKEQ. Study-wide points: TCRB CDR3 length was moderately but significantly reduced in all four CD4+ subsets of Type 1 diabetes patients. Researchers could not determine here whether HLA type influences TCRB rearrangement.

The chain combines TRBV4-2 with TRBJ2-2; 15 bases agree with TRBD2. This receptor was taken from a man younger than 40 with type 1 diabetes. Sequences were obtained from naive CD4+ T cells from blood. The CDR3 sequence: CASSAGLAGGTGELFF. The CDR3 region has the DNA TGTGCCAGCAGCGCGGGACTAGCGGGGGGAACCGGGGAGCTGTTTTTT.